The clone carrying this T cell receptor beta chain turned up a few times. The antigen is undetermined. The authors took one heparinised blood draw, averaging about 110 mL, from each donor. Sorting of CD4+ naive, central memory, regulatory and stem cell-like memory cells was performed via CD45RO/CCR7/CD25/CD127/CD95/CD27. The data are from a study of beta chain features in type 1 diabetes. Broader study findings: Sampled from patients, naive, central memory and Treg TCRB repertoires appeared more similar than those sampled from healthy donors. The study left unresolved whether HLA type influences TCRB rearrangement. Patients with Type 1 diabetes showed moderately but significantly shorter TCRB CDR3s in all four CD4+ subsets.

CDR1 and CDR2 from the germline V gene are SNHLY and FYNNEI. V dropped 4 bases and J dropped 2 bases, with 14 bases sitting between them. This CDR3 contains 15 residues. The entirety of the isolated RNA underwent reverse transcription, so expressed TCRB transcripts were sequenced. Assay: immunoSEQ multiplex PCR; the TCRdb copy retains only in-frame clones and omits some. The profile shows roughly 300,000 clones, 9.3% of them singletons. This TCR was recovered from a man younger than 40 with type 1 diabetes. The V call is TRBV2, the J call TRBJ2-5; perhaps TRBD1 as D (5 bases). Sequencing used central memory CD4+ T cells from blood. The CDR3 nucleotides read TGTGCCAGCAGTGTAGAGAGACACAGGCAAGAGACCCAGTACTTC. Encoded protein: CASSVERHRQETQYF.